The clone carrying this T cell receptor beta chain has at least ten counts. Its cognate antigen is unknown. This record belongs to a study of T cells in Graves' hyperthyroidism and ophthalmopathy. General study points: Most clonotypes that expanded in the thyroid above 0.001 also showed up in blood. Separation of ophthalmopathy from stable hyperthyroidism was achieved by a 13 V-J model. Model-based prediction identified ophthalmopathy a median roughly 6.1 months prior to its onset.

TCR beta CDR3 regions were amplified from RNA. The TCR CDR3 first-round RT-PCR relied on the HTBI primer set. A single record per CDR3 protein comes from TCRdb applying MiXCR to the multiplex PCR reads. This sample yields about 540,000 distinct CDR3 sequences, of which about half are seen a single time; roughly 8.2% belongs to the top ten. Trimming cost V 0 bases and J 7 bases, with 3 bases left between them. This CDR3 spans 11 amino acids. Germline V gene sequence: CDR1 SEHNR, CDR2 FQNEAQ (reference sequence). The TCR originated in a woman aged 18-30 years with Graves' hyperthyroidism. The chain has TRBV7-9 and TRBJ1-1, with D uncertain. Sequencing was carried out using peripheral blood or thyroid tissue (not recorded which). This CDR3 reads CASSLAFEAFF. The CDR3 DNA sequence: TGTGCCAGCAGCTTAGCCTTTGAAGCTTTCTTT.